These T cell receptor beta chains were read from a single sample in a study of cytomegalovirus exposure and HLA in healthy donors. The repertoire was sequenced with immunoSEQ multiplex PCR; TCRdb's copy has only in-frame clones and lacks some. The sample carries about 140,000 clones, 80% to 90% recorded once. The sequencing input was PBMCs. The receptors stem from a woman between 40 and 55 years old in good health and CMV-seropositive. Both conserved end residues are part of each CDR3. Each record gives: clone size, D gene, V gene, J gene, CDR3 protein, CDR3 DNA. The D gene is left open where the match is weak. Part of the rows lack a size; the others show once, few, many or a class for expanded clones.

abundance: NA; d_gene: NA; v_gene: TRBV6-6; j_gene: TRBJ2-5; CDR3aa: CASAGANQETQYF; CDR3nt: TGTGCCAGCGCGGGGGCGAACCAAGAGACCCAGTACTTC
abundance: NA; d_gene: NA; v_gene: TRBV11-2; j_gene: TRBJ2-5; CDR3aa: CASSLVGQQETQYF; CDR3nt: TGTGCCAGCAGCTTAGTTGGCCAACAAGAGACCCAGTACTTC
abundance: few; d_gene: NA; v_gene: TRBV9; j_gene: TRBJ2-7; CDR3aa: CASGRGGWEYEQYF; CDR3nt: TGTGCCAGCGGGCGTGGTGGGTGGGAGTACGAGCAGTACTTC
abundance: NA; d_gene: TRBD1; v_gene: TRBV27; j_gene: TRBJ2-7; CDR3aa: CASGTGGYEQYF; CDR3nt: TGTGCCAGTGGGACAGGAGGTTACGAGCAGTACTTC
abundance: NA; d_gene: NA; v_gene: TRBV9; j_gene: TRBJ2-1; CDR3aa: CASSGIDNNEQFF; CDR3nt: TGTGCCAGCAGCGGAATAGATAACAATGAGCAGTTCTTC
abundance: NA; d_gene: NA; v_gene: TRBV7-7; j_gene: TRBJ2-5; CDR3aa: CASSSRDSQETQYF; CDR3nt: TGTGCCAGCAGCTCACGGGACTCACAAGAGACCCAGTACTTC
abundance: NA; d_gene: NA; v_gene: TRBV29-1; j_gene: TRBJ2-1; CDR3aa: CSVERPIRGASSYNEQFF; CDR3nt: TGCAGCGTTGAAAGACCCATTCGGGGAGCATCCTCCTACAATGAGCAGTTCTTC
abundance: once; d_gene: NA; v_gene: TRBV29-1; j_gene: TRBJ2-5; CDR3aa: CSVSSGTETQYF; CDR3nt: TGCAGCGTTTCGTCGGGAACGGAGACCCAGTACTTC
abundance: NA; d_gene: NA; v_gene: TRBV7-6; j_gene: TRBJ2-7; CDR3aa: CASSLSKSAYEQYF; CDR3nt: TGTGCCAGCAGCTTAAGTAAATCGGCCTACGAGCAGTACTTC
abundance: NA; d_gene: NA; v_gene: TRBV4-3; j_gene: TRBJ2-7; CDR3aa: CASSQERARGEQYF; CDR3nt: TGCGCCAGCAGCCAAGAAAGAGCGAGGGGGGAGCAGTACTTC
abundance: once; d_gene: TRBD2; v_gene: TRBV27; j_gene: TRBJ2-7; CDR3aa: CASSLSAGGTRYEQYF; CDR3nt: TGTGCCAGCAGTTTATCCGCGGGGGGGACGAGATACGAGCAGTACTTC
abundance: NA; d_gene: NA; v_gene: TRBV29-1; j_gene: TRBJ1-2; CDR3aa: CSVEGPGLNYGYTF; CDR3nt: TGCAGCGTTGAAGGCCCAGGACTTAACTATGGCTACACCTTC
abundance: NA; d_gene: TRBD2; v_gene: TRBV9; j_gene: TRBJ2-5; CDR3aa: CASSVRGGQGETQYF; CDR3nt: TGTGCCAGCAGCGTGCGGGGGGGCCAGGGGGAGACCCAGTACTTC
abundance: once; d_gene: TRBD1; v_gene: TRBV19; j_gene: TRBJ1-2; CDR3aa: CASSIRLDRVYGYTF; CDR3nt: TGTGCCAGTAGTATAAGGTTGGACAGGGTCTATGGCTACACCTTC
abundance: NA; d_gene: NA; v_gene: TRBV7-9; j_gene: TRBJ1-3; CDR3aa: CASSSRESGNTIYF; CDR3nt: TGTGCCAGCAGCTCCCGGGAGTCTGGAAACACCATATATTTT
abundance: NA; d_gene: TRBD1; v_gene: TRBV29-1; j_gene: TRBJ2-7; CDR3aa: CSVRTGEVEQYF; CDR3nt: TGCAGCGTGCGGACAGGGGAGGTCGAGCAGTACTTC
abundance: NA; d_gene: NA; v_gene: TRBV5-1; j_gene: TRBJ2-1; CDR3aa: CASSLAGGGSSYNEQFF; CDR3nt: TGCGCCAGCAGCTTAGCGGGCGGGGGCAGCTCCTACAATGAGCAGTTCTTC
abundance: NA; d_gene: NA; v_gene: TRBV28; j_gene: TRBJ2-1; CDR3aa: CASSLVNEQFF; CDR3nt: TGTGCCAGCAGTCTAGTCAATGAGCAGTTCTTC
abundance: NA; d_gene: NA; v_gene: TRBV14; j_gene: TRBJ1-2; CDR3aa: CASSQLDSPYTF; CDR3nt: TGTGCCAGCAGCCAACTGGACAGTCCCTACACCTTC
abundance: NA; d_gene: TRBD1; v_gene: TRBV27; j_gene: TRBJ2-3; CDR3aa: CASSGQGAADTQYF; CDR3nt: TGTGCCAGCAGCGGACAGGGGGCCGCAGATACGCAGTATTTT
abundance: NA; d_gene: TRBD1; v_gene: TRBV6-5; j_gene: TRBJ2-7; CDR3aa: CASQTGGSYEQYF; CDR3nt: TGTGCCAGCCAGACAGGGGGCTCCTACGAGCAGTACTTC
abundance: NA; d_gene: TRBD2; v_gene: TRBV18; j_gene: TRBJ2-3; CDR3aa: CASSTLAGGRTDTQYF; CDR3nt: TGTGCCAGCTCTACACTAGCGGGGGGACGCACAGATACGCAGTATTTT
abundance: NA; d_gene: TRBD2; v_gene: TRBV7-2; j_gene: TRBJ2-3; CDR3aa: CASSQMGGTDTQYF; CDR3nt: TGTGCCAGCAGCCAGATGGGGGGGACAGATACGCAGTATTTT
abundance: once; d_gene: TRBD1; v_gene: TRBV27; j_gene: TRBJ2-7; CDR3aa: CASRLQGKVHEQYF; CDR3nt: TGTGCCAGCAGGTTACAGGGGAAGGTTCACGAGCAGTACTTC
abundance: NA; d_gene: TRBD1; v_gene: TRBV9; j_gene: TRBJ1-4; CDR3aa: CASSGSPGQGTATNEKLFF; CDR3nt: TGTGCCAGCAGCGGCTCCCCCGGACAGGGGACTGCAACTAATGAAAAACTGTTTTTT
abundance: NA; d_gene: NA; v_gene: TRBV18; j_gene: TRBJ1-1; CDR3aa: CASSPIPPRSTEAFF; CDR3nt: TGTGCCAGCTCACCAATTCCCCCGAGGTCCACTGAAGCTTTCTTT
abundance: NA; d_gene: NA; v_gene: TRBV2; j_gene: TRBJ2-6; CDR3aa: CASSESLRGAGANVLTF; CDR3nt: TGTGCCAGCAGTGAATCTTTAAGGGGTGCCGGGGCCAACGTCCTGACTTTC
abundance: NA; d_gene: NA; v_gene: TRBV7-9; j_gene: TRBJ2-7; CDR3aa: CASSTTGSYEQYF; CDR3nt: TGTGCCAGCAGCACTACAGGTTCCTACGAGCAGTACTTC
abundance: NA; d_gene: NA; v_gene: TRBV5-6; j_gene: TRBJ1-2; CDR3aa: CASSLRPGKNYGYTF; CDR3nt: TGTGCCAGCAGCTTGCGGCCGGGGAAAAACTATGGCTACACCTTC
abundance: few; d_gene: NA; v_gene: TRBV10-3; j_gene: TRBJ2-1; CDR3aa: CAISESRNGHNEQFF; CDR3nt: TGTGCCATCAGTGAATCGAGGAACGGCCACAATGAGCAGTTCTTC
abundance: NA; d_gene: NA; v_gene: TRBV29-1; j_gene: TRBJ2-5; CDR3aa: CSVVLRGTYQETQYF; CDR3nt: TGCAGCGTTGTCCTAAGAGGGACATACCAAGAGACCCAGTACTTC
abundance: NA; d_gene: NA; v_gene: TRBV27; j_gene: TRBJ1-5; CDR3aa: CASSPGTKNQPQHF; CDR3nt: TGTGCCAGCAGCCCCGGGACAAAGAATCAGCCCCAGCATTTT
abundance: NA; d_gene: TRBD1; v_gene: TRBV23-1; j_gene: TRBJ1-6; CDR3aa: CASSHGQGHFNSPLHF; CDR3nt: TGCGCCAGCAGTCACGGACAGGGGCATTTTAATTCACCCCTCCACTTT
abundance: NA; d_gene: TRBD1; v_gene: TRBV7-9; j_gene: TRBJ1-5; CDR3aa: CASSFRDRGPQPQHF; CDR3nt: TGTGCCAGCAGCTTCCGGGACAGGGGACCTCAGCCCCAGCATTTT
abundance: once; d_gene: NA; v_gene: TRBV9; j_gene: TRBJ2-3; CDR3aa: CASSGTRQASTDTQYF; CDR3nt: TGTGCCAGCAGCGGAACTAGACAAGCTAGCACAGATACGCAGTATTTT
abundance: few; d_gene: NA; v_gene: TRBV9; j_gene: TRBJ1-3; CDR3aa: CASQLGTSGNTIYF; CDR3nt: TGTGCCAGCCAACTCGGGACATCAGGAAACACCATATATTTT
abundance: NA; d_gene: TRBD2; v_gene: TRBV5-4; j_gene: TRBJ2-7; CDR3aa: CASSLGQRGRWNEQYF; CDR3nt: TGTGCCAGCAGCTTGGGTCAGCGGGGGAGGTGGAACGAGCAGTACTTC
abundance: NA; d_gene: NA; v_gene: TRBV30; j_gene: TRBJ2-1; CDR3aa: CAWSGLALYNEQFF; CDR3nt: TGTGCCTGGAGTGGCCTAGCCTTATACAATGAGCAGTTCTTC
abundance: NA; d_gene: NA; v_gene: TRBV6-5; j_gene: TRBJ1-2; CDR3aa: CASSYRGGYGYTF; CDR3nt: TGTGCCAGCAGTTACAGGGGAGGCTATGGCTACACCTTC
abundance: NA; d_gene: NA; v_gene: TRBV28; j_gene: TRBJ2-1; CDR3aa: CASSLVGGYNEQFF; CDR3nt: TGTGCCAGCAGTTTGGTGGGGGGCTACAATGAGCAGTTCTTC
abundance: once; d_gene: TRBD1; v_gene: TRBV19; j_gene: TRBJ2-2; CDR3aa: CASSAQGTGSTGELFF; CDR3nt: TGTGCCAGTAGTGCCCAAGGGACAGGGTCGACCGGGGAGCTGTTTTTT
abundance: once; d_gene: NA; v_gene: TRBV5-1; j_gene: TRBJ2-7; CDR3aa: CASSLARQGIISYEQYF; CDR3nt: TGCGCCAGCAGCTTGGCCAGGCAGGGGATTATCTCCTACGAGCAGTACTTC
abundance: NA; d_gene: NA; v_gene: TRBV5-1; j_gene: TRBJ2-5; CDR3aa: CASSLAMETQYF; CDR3nt: TGCGCCAGCAGCTTGGCCATGGAGACCCAGTACTTC
abundance: NA; d_gene: TRBD1; v_gene: TRBV28; j_gene: TRBJ1-2; CDR3aa: CASSLSYQGARGYTF; CDR3nt: TGTGCCAGCAGTTTATCCTATCAGGGGGCTAGAGGCTACACCTTC
abundance: NA; d_gene: TRBD1; v_gene: TRBV6-5; j_gene: TRBJ1-2; CDR3aa: CASSQHLTGSYGYTF; CDR3nt: TGTGCCAGCAGCCAACACCTGACAGGGAGCTATGGCTACACCTTC